This passage covers 7 T cell receptor beta chains from one sample sequenced in a study of human T cells and chemical hapten exposure. TCRdb reprocessed the RACE reads with MiXCR, giving one entry per CDR3 protein. The sample records about 69,000 distinct CDR3 sequences, 10% being singletons. Time point specified: patch test 2, 6 weeks after DPC sensitization. As to treatment: therapeutic diphenylcyclopropenone sensitization with weekly scalp DPC. Here the sequenced sample was whole blood, taken in connection with sensitization to the hapten diphenylcyclopropenone (DPC). The receptors were gathered from a woman between 50 and 59 years old with alopecia areata. Some clones in this sample may be carry-over from other donors' samples.

The chain joins TRBV28 to TRBJ1-4, with 8 nucleotides matching TRBD1. There are 15 residues in the CDR3. Germline-derived CDR1 and CDR2 are MDHEN and SYDVKM. V was pared by 5 bases and J by 8 bases, with 10 bases of the junction left unmatched. The CDR3 nucleotides read TGTGCCAGCAGTGGACGGGGACAGGACTACGAAAAACTGTTTTTT. Its protein is CASSGRGQDYEKLFF.

This clonotype was counted ten times or more. The rearrangement uses TRBV5-6 and TRBJ2-3, with D unclear. The germline V and J ends were trimmed by 0 bases and 0 bases, with 8 bases remaining between them. Germline CDR1 is SGHDT and CDR2 is YYEEEE. The CDR3 is 15 amino acids. DNA for the CDR3: TGTGCCAGCAGCTTGGGACTGGCTAGCACAGATACGCAGTATTTT. Amino acids: CASSLGLASTDTQYF.

The sample holds a few counts of this clonotype. This rearrangement joins TRBV7-2 to TRBJ2-1; possibly TRBD2 for D (6 bases). Trimming shortened V by 1 base and J by 5 bases, and 12 bases separated the two germline ends. Germline CDR1 is SGHTA and CDR2 is FQGNSA. The CDR3 is 15 amino acids. The CDR3 DNA follows: TGTGCCAGCAGCTTAGGGTCTAGCGTTAACAATGAGCAGTTCTTC. Translated, it gives CASSLGSSVNNEQFF. Variable domain in full (rest from reference TRBV7-2 and TRBJ2-1): GAGVSQSPSNKVTEKGKDVELRCDPISGHTALYWYRQSLGQGLEFLIYFQGNSAPDKSGLPSDRFSAERTGGSVSTLTIQRTQQEDSAVYLCASSLGSSVNNEQFFGPGTRLTVL.

This clonotype has ten or more counts. The chain carries TRBV20-1 and TRBJ2-5, with 9 bases lining up with TRBD2. This CDR3 has 13 amino acids. Germline lookup yields CDR1 DFQATT and CDR2 SNEGSKA (reference sequence). With V trimmed by 5 bases and J by 0 bases, 1 base remained unmatched. CDR3 region: CSAPSGNQETQYF. For the CDR3, the DNA is TGCAGTGCTCCTAGCGGGAACCAAGAGACCCAGTACTTC.

Many counts were recorded for this clonotype. The V and J genes are TRBV6-5 and TRBJ2-2; TRBD2 matches 7 bases. The CDR3 is made up of 15 amino acids. Germline V gene data show CDR1 as MNHEY and CDR2 as SVGAGI. Trimming removed 6 bases from V and 7 bases from J; junction bases left unmatched: 11. CDR3 bases: TGTGCCAGCAGAAGCCCGGGAGGTTACAGCGGGGAGCTGTTTTTT. Amino acids: CASRSPGGYSGELFF.

This clonotype showed up many times. The chain couples TRBV29-1 to TRBJ2-1; TRBD1 aligns across 7 bases. Germline-derived CDR1 and CDR2 are SQVTM and ANQGSEA. This CDR3 region has 14 residues. Trimming cost V 3 bases and J 3 bases; bases outside gene matches: 5. The CDR3 coding sequence is TGCAGCGTTGATGAGGGGGCTTACTACAATGAGCAGTTCTTC. Translating it yields CSVDEGAYYNEQFF.

A word on this clonotype: A much more abundant neighbour one base away suggests this may be a read error. V gene TRBV12-3 or TRBV12-4 combines with J gene TRBJ1-5; no definite D call. The CDR3 is 14 residues long. The CDR3 reads CASSRTDYNQPRHF. CDR3 DNA sequence: TGTGCCAGCAGCCGAACAGATTATAATCAGCCCCGGCATTTT.